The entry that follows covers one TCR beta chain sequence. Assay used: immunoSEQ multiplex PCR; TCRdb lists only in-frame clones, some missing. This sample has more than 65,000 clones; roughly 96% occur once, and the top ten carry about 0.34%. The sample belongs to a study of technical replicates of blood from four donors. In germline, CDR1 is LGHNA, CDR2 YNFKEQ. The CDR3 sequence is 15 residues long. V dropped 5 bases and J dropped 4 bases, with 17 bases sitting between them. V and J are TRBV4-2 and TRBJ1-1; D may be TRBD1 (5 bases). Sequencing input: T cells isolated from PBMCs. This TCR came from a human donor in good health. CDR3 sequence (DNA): TGTGCCAGCAGCGAAGCTCAGAGACAGTCCACTGAAGCTTTCTTT. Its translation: CASSEAQRQSTEAFF.